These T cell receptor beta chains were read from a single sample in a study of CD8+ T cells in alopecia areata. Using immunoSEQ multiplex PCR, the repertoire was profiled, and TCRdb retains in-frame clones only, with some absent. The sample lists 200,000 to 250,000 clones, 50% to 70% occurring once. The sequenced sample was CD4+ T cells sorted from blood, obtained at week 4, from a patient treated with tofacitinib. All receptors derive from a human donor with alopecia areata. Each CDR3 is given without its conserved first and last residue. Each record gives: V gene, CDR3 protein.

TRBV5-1	ASRGETYGYT
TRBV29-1	SVPPPGSPRSEQF
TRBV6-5	ASSYAGSNQPQH
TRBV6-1	ASRMDRAGNSPLH
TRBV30	AWRASKGRHTEAF
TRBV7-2	ASSLRWLAGGGEQY
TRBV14	ASSQGVGQNSPLH
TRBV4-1	ASSQGPPGTGGLDEQY
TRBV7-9	ASSPPGQGKTGYT
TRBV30	AWSTGDRVGQPQH
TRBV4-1	ASSPPGQGFNEQF
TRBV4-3	ASSRGTGVPNTEAF
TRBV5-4	ASSLVPGGNEQF
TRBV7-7	ASSYSALPTDTQY
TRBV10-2	ASRRQGTGYEQY
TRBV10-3	AITRDSLSYNSPLH
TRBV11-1	ASSPNTGTGTYEQY
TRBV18	ASSLAESDRNGYT
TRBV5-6	ASSSIYGYT
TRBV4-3	ASSQAQELATEAF
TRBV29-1	SVDRVNTEAF
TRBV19	ASRTGPYGYT
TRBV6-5	ATGRGGRTDTQY
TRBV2	ASSDQGASSGYT
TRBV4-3	ASSQGNEYYEQY
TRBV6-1	ASSDQGSPPYGYT
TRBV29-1	SVKGLPVVAEAF
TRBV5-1	ASNKGDVEGEQF
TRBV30	AWGSGGGYT
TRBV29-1	SVEGQGWDYGYT
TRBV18	ASSPLPWVDNQPQH
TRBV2	ASSWIGGDTQY
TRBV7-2	ASSLEVSYGYT